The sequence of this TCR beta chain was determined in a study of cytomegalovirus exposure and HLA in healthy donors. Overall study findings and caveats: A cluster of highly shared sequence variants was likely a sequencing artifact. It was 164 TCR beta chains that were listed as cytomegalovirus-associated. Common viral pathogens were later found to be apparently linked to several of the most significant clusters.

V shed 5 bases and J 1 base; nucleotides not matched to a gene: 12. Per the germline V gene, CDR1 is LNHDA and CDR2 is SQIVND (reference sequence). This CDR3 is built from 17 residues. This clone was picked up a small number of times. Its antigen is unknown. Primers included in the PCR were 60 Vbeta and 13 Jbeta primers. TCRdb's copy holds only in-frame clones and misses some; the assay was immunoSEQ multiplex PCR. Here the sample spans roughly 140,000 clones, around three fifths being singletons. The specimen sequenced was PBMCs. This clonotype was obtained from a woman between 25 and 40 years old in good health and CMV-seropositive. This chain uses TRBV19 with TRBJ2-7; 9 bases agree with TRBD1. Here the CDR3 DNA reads TGTGCCAGTAGTGGATGGGCCGGGACAGGGCTTTCCTACGAGCAGTACTTC. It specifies CASSGWAGTGLSYEQYF. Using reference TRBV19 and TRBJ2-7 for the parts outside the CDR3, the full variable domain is DGGITQSPKYLFRKEGQNVTLSCEQNLNHDAMYWYRQDPGQGLRLIYYSQIVNDFQKGDIAEGYSVSREKKESFPLTVTSAQKNPTAFYLCASSGWAGTGLSYEQYFGPGTRLTVT.